The TCR beta chain described here comes from a study of CD8 T cells in Susac syndrome (dated by TCRdb to about 2019). In terms of the full investigation: The study used repertoire sequencing to test whether antigen drove CD8+ T cell activation and differentiation in Susac syndrome. Clonality of the CD8+ T cell repertoire was compared between more than 10 healthy donors, 14 Susac syndrome patients and fewer than 16 multiple sclerosis patients.

The junction carries 13 bases between V and J, which are trimmed by 7 bases and 0 bases respectively. The germline V gene supplies CDR1 SGHTA and CDR2 FQGNSA. CDR3 length: 14 amino acids, cysteine to phenylalanine. The only DNA kept is the CDR3, 42 bases in frame from the first base. Peripheral blood CD8+ and CD4+ T cells from healthy donors, Susac syndrome patients and multiple sclerosis patients were profiled by high-throughput TCR beta sequencing. Healthy donors were included as age- and sex-matched controls. Bulk CD8+ and CD4+ T cells were purified by magnetic negative isolation, whereas CD8+ TEMRA cells were enriched by FACS. Blood was drawn into EDTA tubes, processed within 24 hours, and PBMCs were isolated by density gradient centrifugation. PBMCs intended for TCR sequencing were cryopreserved in liquid nitrogen and thawed later in a water bath at 37 degrees C. Purity of sorted or isolated CD4+, CD8+ and CD8+ TEMRA cells was at least 90%.

RNA was extracted using the RNeasy kit, and roughly 0.5 to 1 microgram was reverse transcribed with random hexamers. The immunoSEQ multiplex PCR assay, covering 54 Vbeta and 13 Jbeta segments, was used to amplify TCR beta CDR3 regions. To correct PCR amplification bias, a synthetic template baseline was used for both primer optimization and computational correction. As for the authors' bioinformatics: Only productive sequences were kept, with reads annotated to V, D and J genes according to IMGT and analyzed in immunoSEQ Analyzer. Clonality was computed as one minus Shannon entropy normalized by log2 of the number of productive unique sequences. For each patient and control, public and private clones were evaluated among the 100 most prevalent clones. Susac-specific clones were defined as absent from healthy and MS cohorts, 850 to 1,300 published viral clones and other ImmuneACCESS disease sequences. TCRdb reprocessing: public reads trimmed at Q25 with fastp, clones called with MiXCR, in-frame beta chains kept. Rows with a matching CDR3 protein are joined into one entry that keeps the most common DNA and genes. The V and J calls and clone size are TCRdb's, not the authors'. The sample table lists about 120,000 distinct CDR3 sequences, about 90% of them with a count of one. Approximately 0.12% of the sample belongs to the ten largest clones.

Concerning this clonotype: Its antigen is still unknown. Base qualities are not at hand, and no much larger clone is one base apart.

Study-wide conclusions, independent of this receptor: The TCR sequencing and HLA analysis was acknowledged to have included a relatively small number of individuals.

The chain links TRBV7-2 with TRBJ2-7; tentative D gene TRBD2, with 5 bases matching. Sequenced: CD8+ T cells from PBMCs. This sequence was found in a human donor in good health. The nucleotide sequence is TGTGCCAGCACCGCAATGGGGAGCTCCTACGAGCAGTACTTC. Its protein is CASTAMGSSYEQYF.